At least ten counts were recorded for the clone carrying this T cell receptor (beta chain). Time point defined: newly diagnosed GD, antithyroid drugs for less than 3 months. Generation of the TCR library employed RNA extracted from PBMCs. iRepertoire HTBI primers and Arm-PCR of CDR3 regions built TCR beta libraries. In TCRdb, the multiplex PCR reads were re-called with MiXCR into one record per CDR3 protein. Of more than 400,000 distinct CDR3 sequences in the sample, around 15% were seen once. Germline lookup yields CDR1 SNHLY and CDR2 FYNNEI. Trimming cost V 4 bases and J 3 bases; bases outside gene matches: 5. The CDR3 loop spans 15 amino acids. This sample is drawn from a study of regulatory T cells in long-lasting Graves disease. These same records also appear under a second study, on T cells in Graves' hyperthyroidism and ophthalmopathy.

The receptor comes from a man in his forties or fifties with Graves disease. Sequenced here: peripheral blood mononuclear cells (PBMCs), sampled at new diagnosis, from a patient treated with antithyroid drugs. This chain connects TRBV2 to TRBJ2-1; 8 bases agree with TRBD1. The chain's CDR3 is CASSARTGGYNEQFF. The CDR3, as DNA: TGTGCCAGCAGTGCTCGTACAGGGGGCTACAATGAGCAGTTCTTC. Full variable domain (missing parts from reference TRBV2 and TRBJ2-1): EPEVTQTPSHQVTQMGQEVILRCVPISNHLYFYWYRQILGQKVEFLVSFYNNEISEKSEIFDDQFSVERPDGSNFTLKIRSTKLEDSAMYFCASSARTGGYNEQFFGPGTRLTVL.